This T cell receptor (beta chain) originates from a study of stem cell transplantation in POMP-related autoinflammatory disease. Whole-study context: The study hypothesized thymoproteasome defects skew the TRB repertoire via impaired CD8+ selection.

Study results and caveats: Across all analyzed T-cell subsets, patients with PRAID tended toward reduced diversity and increased clonality.

There are a few counts of this clone. What it binds is unknown. Trimming took 5 bases from V and 6 from J, leaving 11 bases between them. Germline-derived CDR1 and CDR2 are SGHDN and FVKESK. The CDR3 runs to 14 residues. Repertoires were generated with immunoSEQ multiplex PCR, while TCRdb's copy carries only in-frame clones and drops some. The sample includes some 29,000 clones, about 86% of them seen just once. This sequence joins TRBV14 and TRBJ1-6, with D possibly TRBD1 on 5 matching bases. The sequence came from a human donor with POMP-related autoinflammation and immune dysregulation (PRAID). The sample here was CD4+ T cells from PBMCs, taken before stem cell transplantation. The CDR3 spells CASSWGRVNSPLHF. In nucleotides, the CDR3 is TGTGCCAGCAGCTGGGGCAGGGTTAATTCACCCCTCCACTTT.